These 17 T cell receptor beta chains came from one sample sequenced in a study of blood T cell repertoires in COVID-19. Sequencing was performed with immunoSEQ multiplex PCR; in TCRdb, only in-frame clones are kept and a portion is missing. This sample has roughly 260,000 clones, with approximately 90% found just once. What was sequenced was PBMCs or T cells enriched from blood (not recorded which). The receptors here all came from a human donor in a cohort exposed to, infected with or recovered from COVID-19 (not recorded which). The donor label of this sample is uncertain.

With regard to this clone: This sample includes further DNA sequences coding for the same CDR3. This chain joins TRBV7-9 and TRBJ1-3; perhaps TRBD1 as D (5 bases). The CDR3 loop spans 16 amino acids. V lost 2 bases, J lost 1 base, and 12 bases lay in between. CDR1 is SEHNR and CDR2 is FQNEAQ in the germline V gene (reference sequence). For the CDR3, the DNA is TGTGCCAGCAGCTTACCGGTCGGGGGTTCTGGAAACACCATATATTTT. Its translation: CASSLPVGGSGNTIYF.

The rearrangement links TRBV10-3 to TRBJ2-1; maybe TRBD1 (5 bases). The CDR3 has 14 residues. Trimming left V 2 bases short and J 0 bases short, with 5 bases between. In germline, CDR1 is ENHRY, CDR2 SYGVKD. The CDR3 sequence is CAISEQGSYNEQFF. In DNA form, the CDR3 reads TGTGCCATCAGTGAGCAGGGCTCCTACAATGAGCAGTTCTTC.

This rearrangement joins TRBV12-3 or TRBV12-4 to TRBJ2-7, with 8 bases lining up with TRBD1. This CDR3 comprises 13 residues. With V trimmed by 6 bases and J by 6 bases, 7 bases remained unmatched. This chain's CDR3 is CASRRDRMIEQYF. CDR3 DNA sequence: TGTGCCAGCAGAAGGGACAGGATGATCGAGCAGTACTTC.

The CDR3 region is CASREQGAQGYTF. DNA for the CDR3: TGTGCCAGCAGGGAGCAGGGGGCGCAGGGCTACACCTTC. The chain uses TRBV13 and TRBJ1-2; 8 positions agree with TRBD1. Unmatched junction bases numbered 8, after V lost 6 bases and J lost 8 bases. The germline V gene has CDR1 PRHDT and CDR2 FYEKMQ (reference sequence). The CDR3 length is 13 residues.

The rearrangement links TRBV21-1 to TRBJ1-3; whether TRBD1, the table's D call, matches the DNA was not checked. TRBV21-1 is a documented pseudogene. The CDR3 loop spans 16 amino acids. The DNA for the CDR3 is TGTGCCAGCAGCAAAGGTAGGTACAGCTATGCCACCATCTTATATTTT. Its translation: CASSKGRYSYATILYF.

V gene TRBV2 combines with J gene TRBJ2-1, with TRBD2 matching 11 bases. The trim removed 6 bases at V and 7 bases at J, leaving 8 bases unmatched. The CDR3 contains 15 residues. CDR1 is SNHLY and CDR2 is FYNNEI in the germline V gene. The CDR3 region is CASRKGLAAGNEQFF. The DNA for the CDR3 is TGTGCCAGCAGGAAGGGACTAGCGGCGGGGAATGAGCAGTTCTTC.

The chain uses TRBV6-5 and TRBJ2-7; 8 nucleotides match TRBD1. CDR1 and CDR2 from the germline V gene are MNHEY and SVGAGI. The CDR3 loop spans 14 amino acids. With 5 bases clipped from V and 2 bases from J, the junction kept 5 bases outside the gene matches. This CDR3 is CASSTNRGAYEQYF. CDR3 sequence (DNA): TGTGCCAGCAGTACAAACAGGGGGGCCTACGAGCAGTACTTC.

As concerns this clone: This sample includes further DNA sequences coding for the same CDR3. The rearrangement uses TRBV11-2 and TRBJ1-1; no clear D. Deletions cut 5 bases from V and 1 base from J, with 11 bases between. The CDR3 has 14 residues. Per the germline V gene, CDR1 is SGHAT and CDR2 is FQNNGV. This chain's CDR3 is CASSPRAGNTEAFF. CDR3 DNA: TGTGCCAGCAGCCCGAGGGCCGGGAACACTGAAGCTTTCTTT. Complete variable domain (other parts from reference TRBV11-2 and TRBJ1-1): EAGVAQSPRYKIIEKRQSVAFWCNPISGHATLYWYQQILGQGPKLLIQFQNNGVVDDSQLPKDRFSAERLKGVDSTLKIQPAKLEDSAVYLCASSPRAGNTEAFFGQGTRLTVV.

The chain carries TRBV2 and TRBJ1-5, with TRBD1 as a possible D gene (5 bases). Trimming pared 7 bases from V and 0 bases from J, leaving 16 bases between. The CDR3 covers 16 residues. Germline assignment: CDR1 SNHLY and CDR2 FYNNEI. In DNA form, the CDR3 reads TGTGCCAGCAAAATCTCAGGGCTTTATAGCAATCAGCCCCAGCATTTT. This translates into CASKISGLYSNQPQHF.

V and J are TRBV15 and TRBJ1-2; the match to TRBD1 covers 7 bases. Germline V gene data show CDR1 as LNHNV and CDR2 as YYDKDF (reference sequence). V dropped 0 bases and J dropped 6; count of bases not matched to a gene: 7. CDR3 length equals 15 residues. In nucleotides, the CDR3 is TGTGCCACCAGCAGAGATCATAACAGGGGCGATGGCTACACCTTC. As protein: CATSRDHNRGDGYTF. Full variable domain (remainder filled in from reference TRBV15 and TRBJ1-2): DAMVIQNPRYQVTQFGKPVTLSCSQTLNHNVMYWYQQKSSQAPKLLFHYYDKDFNNEADTPDNFQSRRPNTSFCFLDIRSPGLGDTAMYLCATSRDHNRGDGYTFGSGTRLTVV.

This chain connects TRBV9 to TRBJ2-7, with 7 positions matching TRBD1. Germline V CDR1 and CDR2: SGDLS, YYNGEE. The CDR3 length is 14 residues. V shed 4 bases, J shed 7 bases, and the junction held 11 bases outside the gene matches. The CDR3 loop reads CASSPRRDSGEQYF. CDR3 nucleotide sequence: TGTGCCAGCAGCCCACGCCGGGACAGTGGGGAGCAGTACTTC.

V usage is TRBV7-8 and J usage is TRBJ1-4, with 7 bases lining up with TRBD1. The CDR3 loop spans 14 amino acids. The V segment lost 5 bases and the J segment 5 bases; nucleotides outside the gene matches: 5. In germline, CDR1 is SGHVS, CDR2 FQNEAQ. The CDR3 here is CASSLQGTNEKLFF. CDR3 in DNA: TGTGCCAGCAGCCTACAGGGGACAAATGAAAAACTGTTTTTT.

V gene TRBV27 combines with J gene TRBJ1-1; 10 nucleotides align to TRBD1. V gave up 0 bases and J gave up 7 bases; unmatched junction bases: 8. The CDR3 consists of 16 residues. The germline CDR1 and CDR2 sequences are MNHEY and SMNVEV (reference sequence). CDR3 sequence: CASSLSGTGASGEAFF. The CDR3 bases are TGTGCCAGCAGTTTATCAGGGACAGGGGCTTCAGGTGAAGCTTTCTTT.

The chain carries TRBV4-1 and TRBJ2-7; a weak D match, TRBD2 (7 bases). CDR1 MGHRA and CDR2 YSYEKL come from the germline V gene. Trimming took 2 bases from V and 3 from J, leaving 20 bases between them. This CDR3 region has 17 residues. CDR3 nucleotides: TGCGCCAGCAGCCAATTCGGGGGGCCGCGAACAGGCTACGAGCAGTACTTC. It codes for CASSQFGGPRTGYEQYF.

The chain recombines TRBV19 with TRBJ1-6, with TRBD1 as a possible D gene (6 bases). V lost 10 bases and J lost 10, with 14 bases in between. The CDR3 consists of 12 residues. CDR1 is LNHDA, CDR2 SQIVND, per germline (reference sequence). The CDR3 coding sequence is TGTGCCACAGGGGAGTTTAAATCACCCCTCCACTTT. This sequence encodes CATGEFKSPLHF. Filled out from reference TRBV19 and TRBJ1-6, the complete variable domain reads DGGITQSPKYLFRKEGQNVTLSCEQNLNHDAMYWYRQDPGQGLRLIYYSQIVNDFQKGDIAEGYSVSREKKESFPLTVTSAQKNPTAFYLCATGEFKSPLHFGNGTRLTVT.

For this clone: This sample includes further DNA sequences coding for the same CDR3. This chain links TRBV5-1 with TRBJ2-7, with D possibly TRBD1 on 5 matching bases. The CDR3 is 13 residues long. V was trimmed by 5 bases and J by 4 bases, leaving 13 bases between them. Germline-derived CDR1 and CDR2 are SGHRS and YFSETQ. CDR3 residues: CASRGGADYEQYF. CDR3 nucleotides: TGCGCCAGCAGGGGTGGGGCGGATTACGAGCAGTACTTC.

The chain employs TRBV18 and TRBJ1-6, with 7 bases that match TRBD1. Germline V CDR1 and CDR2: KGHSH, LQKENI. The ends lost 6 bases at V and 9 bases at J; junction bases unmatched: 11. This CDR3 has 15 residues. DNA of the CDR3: TGTGCCAGCTCCCCCTCGACAGGGAATTTTTCACCCCTCCACTTT. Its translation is CASSPSTGNFSPLHF.